This T cell receptor beta chain was sequenced for a study of T cell responses to AZD1222 COVID-19 vaccine. V lost 7 bases, J lost 0 bases, and 11 bases lay in between. CDR1 SGHRS and CDR2 YFSETQ come from the germline V gene. The CDR3 runs to 15 residues. TCRdb's copy holds only in-frame clones and misses some; the assay was immunoSEQ multiplex PCR. The data show 90,000 to 95,000 clones, with roughly 93% seen just once and about 20% held by the top ten. The genes are TRBV5-1 and TRBJ1-6; D call uncertain. This receptor was obtained from an adult in good health. The sequencing used peripheral blood, collected on day 0 of AZD1222 vaccination. CDR3 nucleotides: TGCGCCAGCCGATTTGAGAGCTCCTATAATTCACCCCTCCACTTT. Translating it yields CASRFESSYNSPLHF.